The 26 T cell receptor beta chains below all came from one sample that was sequenced in a study of CD8 T cells in ankylosing spondylitis (dated by TCRdb to between 2016 and 2019). Library preparation employed 5' RACE. Sequencing was performed on an Illumina HiSeq 2500. The raw public reads went through TCRdb reprocessing: fastp at Q25, MiXCR clone calling, in-frame beta chains kept. Entries that share a CDR3 protein sequence are merged under the most common genes and DNA. This sample gives under 300,000 distinct CDR3 sequences in total; roughly 10% of them show up just once. Around 2.6% of the sample goes to the ten largest clones. Sequenced: blood, either unsorted or a sorted T cell fraction (not recorded which). The receptors shown here come from a male donor with ankylosing spondylitis or in good health (not recorded which).

This clonotype was counted ten times or more. The chain combines TRBV29-1 with TRBJ1-2; D may be TRBD1 (5 bases). Per germline, CDR1 SQVTM and CDR2 ANQGSEA. The CDR3 is 11 amino acids. V shed 5 bases and J shed 4 bases, with 8 bases lying between them. The CDR3 DNA reads as TGCAGCGTTCTGGGGGGCTATGGCTACACCTTC. This gives the protein CSVLGGYGYTF.

In this sample, this clonotype turned up many times. The chain recombines TRBV15 with TRBJ2-3, with 8 positions matching TRBD2. This CDR3 region has 16 residues. The J segment lost 2 bases and the V segment lost 3 bases, leaving 7 bases of the junction unmatched. CDR1 and CDR2 from the germline V gene are LNHNV and YYDKDF (reference sequence). CDR3 in DNA: TGTGCCACCAGCAGGGAACCGGGGGGGACCACAGATACGCAGTATTTT. This encodes CATSREPGGTTDTQYF.

At least ten counts were recorded for this clonotype. V usage is TRBV11-2 and J usage is TRBJ2-1, with D uncertain. CDR3 size: 14 residues. Looked up from germline, CDR1 is SGHAT and CDR2 is FQNNGV. Deletions cut 1 base from V and 7 bases from J, with 11 bases between. The CDR3: CASSLVPLGNEQFF. CDR3 bases: TGTGCCAGCAGCTTAGTCCCCCTCGGAAATGAGCAGTTCTTC.

This clonotype occurred many times. The chain carries TRBV25-1 and TRBJ2-7; D gene ambiguous. Trimming left V 2 bases short and J 3 bases short, with 11 bases between. From germline, CDR1 is MGHDK and CDR2 SYGVNS. The CDR3 is made up of 14 amino acids. This CDR3 reads CASSEEDGNYEQYF. The CDR3 DNA follows: TGTGCCAGCAGTGAAGAGGATGGGAACTACGAGCAGTACTTC.

This clonotype was detected many times. The chain has TRBV7-2 and TRBJ2-3, with D tentatively TRBD1 or TRBD2 (5 bases each). V lost 8 bases and J lost 0, with 12 bases in between. CDR3 length: 14 residues. Germline V gives CDR1 SGHTA, CDR2 FQGNSA. CDR3 bases: TGTGCCAGCGGGACGCGAACTAGCACAGATACGCAGTATTTT. Protein sequence: CASGTRTSTDTQYF.

This clonotype was seen repeatedly, ten times or more. The V and J genes are TRBV20-1 and TRBJ2-3; tentative D call: TRBD2 (5 bases). V lost 0 bases, J lost 0 bases, and 10 bases lay in between. CDR3 length: 15 residues. Germline-derived CDR1 and CDR2 are DFQATT and SNEGSKA (reference sequence). The CDR3 sequence: CSAREDGISTDTQYF. The DNA of the CDR3 is TGCAGTGCTAGAGAGGACGGGATTAGCACAGATACGCAGTATTTT.

The rearrangement joins TRBV5-1 to TRBJ2-7; D remains ambiguous. Germline CDR1 and CDR2: SGHRS and YFSETQ. There are 14 residues in the CDR3. V dropped 4 bases and J dropped 0 bases, with 11 bases sitting between them. CDR3 amino acids: CASSPDNNSYEQYF. The CDR3, as DNA: TGCGCCAGCAGCCCCGACAACAACTCCTACGAGCAGTACTTC.

For the CDR3, the DNA is TGTGCCAGCAGTTTGGGTAAGGACACTGAAGCTTTCTTT. As protein: CASSLGKDTEAFF. The chain is built from TRBV12-3 or TRBV12-4 and TRBJ1-1; no reliable D call. The CDR3 is 13 residues long. V dropped 3 bases and J dropped 3 bases, with 8 bases sitting between them.

This clonotype occurred many times. V and J are TRBV5-1 and TRBJ2-5, with D perhaps matching TRBD1 or TRBD2 (5 bases each). V lost 3 bases, J lost 4 bases, and 16 bases lay in between. This CDR3 comprises 15 residues. CDR1 is SGHRS and CDR2 is YFSETQ in the germline V gene. CDR3: CASSSSSGTIETQYF. The CDR3 DNA is TGCGCCAGCAGCTCCTCTTCCGGGACGATAGAGACCCAGTACTTC. The full variable domain, rest sourced from reference TRBV5-1 and TRBJ2-5, is KAGVTQTPRYLIKTRGQQVTLSCSPISGHRSVSWYQQTPGQGLQFLFEYFSETQRNKGNFPGRFSGRQFSNSRSEMNVSTLELGDSALYLCASSSSSGTIETQYFGPGTRLLVL.

A few counts support this clonotype. V usage is TRBV5-1 and J usage is TRBJ2-7; 8 bases are a match to TRBD2. This CDR3 is 16 amino acids long. The germline V gene encodes CDR1 SGHRS and CDR2 YFSETQ. The junction had 7 bases not matched to a gene; V was cut back by 2 bases and J by 0 bases. CDR3 DNA: TGCGCCAGCAGCTTCTTGGGTAGCGGGACCTCCTACGAGCAGTACTTC. This gives the protein CASSFLGSGTSYEQYF.

This clonotype was observed at least ten times. The gene calls are TRBV7-7 and TRBJ2-7; D is ambiguous. Per germline, CDR1 SSHAT and CDR2 FNYEAQ (reference sequence). The CDR3 has 13 amino acids. Trimming removed 4 bases at V and 3 bases at J, with 10 bases between. CDR3 region: CASSYGTGYEQYF. CDR3 nucleotide sequence: TGTGCCAGCAGCTACGGAACCGGCTACGAGCAGTACTTC.

This clonotype was recorded at least ten times. This chain connects TRBV6-1 to TRBJ2-1; TRBD2 aligns across 11 bases. Germline V CDR1 and CDR2: MNHNS, SASEGT. The V gene end was trimmed by 5 bases and the J gene end by 0 bases; junction bases not matched to a gene: 3. The length of the CDR3 is 16 residues. In nucleotides, the CDR3 is TGTGCCAGCAGTAGACTAGCGGGGAGCTCCTACAATGAGCAGTTCTTC. Protein: CASSRLAGSSYNEQFF.

This clonotype was observed many times. This chain links TRBV5-1 with TRBJ1-5, with TRBD1 identical over 7 bases. Germline lookup yields CDR1 SGHRS and CDR2 YFSETQ. V was pared by 7 bases and J by 6 bases, with 7 bases of the junction left unmatched. CDR3 length: 13 residues. CDR3 nucleotide sequence: TGCGCCAGCGCCACAGGGGAGCGTCAGCCCCAGCATTTT. It specifies CASATGERQPQHF.

This clonotype appeared many times. The junction departs from germline at one end; a sequencing error may be responsible. V usage is TRBV2 and J usage is TRBJ2-2, with 9 bases that match TRBD1. In germline, CDR1 is SNHLY, CDR2 FYNNEI. The CDR3 runs 13 residues. The CDR3 DNA reads as TGCGCCAGCCGACAGGGGGACACCGGGGAGCTGTTTTTT. It encodes CASRQGDTGELFF.

The chain has TRBV5-1 and TRBJ2-1; D is possibly TRBD1 (5 bases). There are 16 residues in the CDR3. CDR1 SGHRS and CDR2 YFSETQ come from the germline V gene. Deletions cut 7 bases from V and 4 bases from J, with 21 bases between. The CDR3 here is CASPPKTRVPYNEQFF. The CDR3 DNA reads TGCGCCAGCCCTCCGAAAACCAGGGTACCGTACAATGAGCAGTTCTTC.

This clonotype was seen many times. This sequence joins TRBV4-2 and TRBJ2-7; D might be TRBD1 or TRBD2, each matching 6 bases. The CDR3 length is 15 residues. Trimming removed 3 bases from V and 4 bases from J, with 16 bases in between. CDR1 and CDR2 (germline): LGHNA, YNFKEQ. The CDR3 is CASSQVEQGLYEQYF. The CDR3 DNA reads TGTGCCAGCAGCCAGGTCGAACAGGGACTTTACGAGCAGTACTTC.

This clonotype was counted at least ten times. The rearrangement links TRBV19 to TRBJ2-4, with a weak D call TRBD1 (5 bases). CDR3 size: 14 residues. Trimming removed 5 bases from V and 5 bases from J, with 13 bases in between. CDR1 LNHDA and CDR2 SQIVND come from the germline V gene (reference sequence). The CDR3: CASSPQGRENIQYF. The DNA of the CDR3 is TGTGCCAGTAGTCCGCAGGGAAGGGAAAACATTCAGTACTTC.

The sample holds many counts of this clonotype. The V gene is TRBV12-3 or TRBV12-4, the J gene TRBJ2-2, with a weak D call TRBD2 (5 bases). The CDR3 is made up of 15 amino acids. V lost 3 bases and J 1 base, leaving 9 bases between the germline ends. The CDR3 DNA is TGTGCCAGCAGTTTGATAGAGGGGAACACCGGGGAGCTGTTTTTT. Translated: CASSLIEGNTGELFF.

This clonotype was recorded many times. The chain combines TRBV3-1 with TRBJ2-1; TRBD2 matches 8 bases. V was pared by 3 bases and J by 4 bases, with 5 bases of the junction left unmatched. The germline V gene encodes CDR1 LGHDT and CDR2 YNNKEL (reference sequence). This CDR3 contains 15 residues. CDR3 sequence: CASSQDGGDYNEQFF. For the CDR3, the DNA is TGTGCCAGCAGCCAGGACGGGGGGGATTACAATGAGCAGTTCTTC.

The gene calls are TRBV5-1 and TRBJ1-4; D perhaps matches TRBD1 (5 bases). The V and J ends lost 0 bases and 2 bases respectively, with 8 bases between them. The germline V gene has CDR1 SGHRS and CDR2 YFSETQ. The CDR3 sequence is 15 residues long. CDR3 DNA sequence: TGCGCCAGCAGCTTGGAGGGGAGGACTAATGAAAAACTGTTTTTT. It translates to CASSLEGRTNEKLFF.

Details on this clonotype: At one end the junction does not follow the germline gene, possibly because of a read error. The gene calls are TRBV29-1 and TRBJ1-2; D is undetermined. Per germline, CDR1 SQVTM and CDR2 ANQGSEA. CDR3 length: 11 residues. CDR3 sequence: CSVGEDYDYTF. CDR3 nucleotides: TGCAGCGTAGGTGAGGACTATGACTACACCTTC.

In its sample, this clonotype was seen many times. The chain employs TRBV10-1 and TRBJ2-1; D is possibly TRBD1 (6 bases). The V gene lost 4 bases and the J gene lost 5 bases, with 18 bases spanning the gap. The CDR3 contains 16 residues. The germline CDR1 and CDR2 sequences are WNHNN and SYGVQD (reference sequence). The chain's CDR3 is CASSAQGSYPHNEQFF. CDR3 DNA sequence: TGCGCCAGCAGTGCCCAGGGGTCCTACCCACACAATGAGCAGTTCTTC.

This clonotype was found many times. The rearrangement links TRBV6-5 to TRBJ2-4; 7 positions agree with TRBD2. V shed 0 bases and J 8 bases; nucleotides not matched to a gene: 4. This CDR3 has 14 amino acids. Germline-derived CDR1 and CDR2 are MNHEY and SVGAGI. CDR3 sequence reads: CASSYSGGSDIQYF. Written as DNA, the CDR3 is TGTGCCAGCAGTTACTCGGGGGGGTCGGACATTCAGTACTTC.

The chain couples TRBV19 to TRBJ1-1, with unresolved D. The CDR3 totals 11 residues. Germline CDR1 LNHDA, CDR2 SQIVND (reference sequence). The V end lost 4 bases, the J end lost 5 bases, and 5 bases lay between the germline ends. The CDR3 region has the DNA TGTGCCAGTAGTAAGATTACTGAAGCTTTCTTT. Translating it yields CASSKITEAFF.

Details on this clonotype: This sequence may be a read error, since a much larger clone differs from it by one base. The V and J genes are TRBV15 and TRBJ2-1; possibly TRBD2 for D (5 bases). CDR1 and CDR2 (germline): LNHNV, YYDKDF (reference sequence). The CDR3 loop spans 15 amino acids. The DNA of the CDR3 is TGTGCCACCAGCAAAAACCGGGAAACCTACAGTGAGCAGTTCTTC. Translated: CATSKNRETYSEQFF.

This clonotype came up many times. This chain joins TRBV5-1 and TRBJ2-1; D is undetermined. The CDR3 spans 16 residues. V lost 0 bases and J 0 bases, leaving 10 bases between the germline ends. CDR1 is SGHRS, CDR2 YFSETQ, per germline. The CDR3 DNA sequence: TGCGCCAGCAGCTTGGCCAGCATAAGCTCCTACAATGAGCAGTTCTTC. Translating it yields CASSLASISSYNEQFF.